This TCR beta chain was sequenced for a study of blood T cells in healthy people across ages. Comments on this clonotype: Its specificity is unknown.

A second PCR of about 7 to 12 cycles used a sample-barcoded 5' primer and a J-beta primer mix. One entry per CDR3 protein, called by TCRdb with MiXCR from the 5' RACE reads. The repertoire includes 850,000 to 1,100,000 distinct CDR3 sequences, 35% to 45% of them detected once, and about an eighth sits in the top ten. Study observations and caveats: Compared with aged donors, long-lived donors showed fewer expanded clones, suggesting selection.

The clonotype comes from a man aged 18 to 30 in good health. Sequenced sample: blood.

The CDR3, as DNA: TGTGCCAGCAGCCCAAATAGCGGGGCAGTTGATACGCAGTATTTT. Translation: CASSPNSGAVDTQYF. The chain recombines TRBV7-2 with TRBJ2-3; 8 bases are shared with TRBD2. The CDR3 consists of 15 residues. CDR1 and CDR2 from the germline V gene are SGHTA and FQGNSA. V was pared by 5 bases and J by 6 bases, with 10 bases of the junction left unmatched. Supplemented by reference TRBV7-2 and TRBJ2-3, the full variable domain reads GAGVSQSPSNKVTEKGKDVELRCDPISGHTALYWYRQSLGQGLEFLIYFQGNSAPDKSGLPSDRFSAERTGGSVSTLTIQRTQQEDSAVYLCASSPNSGAVDTQYFGPGTRLTVL.